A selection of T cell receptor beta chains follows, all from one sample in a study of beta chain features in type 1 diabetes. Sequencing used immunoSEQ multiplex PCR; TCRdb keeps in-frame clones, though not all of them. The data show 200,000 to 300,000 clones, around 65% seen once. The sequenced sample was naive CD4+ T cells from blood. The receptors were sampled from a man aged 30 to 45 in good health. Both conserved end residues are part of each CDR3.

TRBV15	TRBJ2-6	CATSPRFNGANVLTF
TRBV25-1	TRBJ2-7	CASSDAGGPHEQYF
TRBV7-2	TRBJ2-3	CASTVRLTFSTDTQYF
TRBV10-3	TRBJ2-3	CAVAGLAATDTQYF
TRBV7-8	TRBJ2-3	CASSLATRGGYTDTQYF
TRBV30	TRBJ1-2	CAWSSSGGYGYTF
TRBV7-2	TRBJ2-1	CASSLDRGTYNEQFF
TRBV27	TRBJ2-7	CASSIRAGYEQYF
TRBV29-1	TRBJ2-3	CSVGGGPDTQYF
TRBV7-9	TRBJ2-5	CASSSEETQYF
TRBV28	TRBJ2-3	CASSRGGTSTDTQYF
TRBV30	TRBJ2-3	CAWSGTSGDTQYF
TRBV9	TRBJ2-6	CASSVDSSGANVLTF
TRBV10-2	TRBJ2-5	CASSEQGETQYF
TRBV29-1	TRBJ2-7	CSVDRGYEQYF
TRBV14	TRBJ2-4	CASSQPDRGLAKNIQYF
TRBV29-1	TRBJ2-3	CSVAGGAGTDTQYF
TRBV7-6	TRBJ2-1	CASSPLTSGGYNEQFF
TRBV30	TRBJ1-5	CAWSPDGRNQPQHF
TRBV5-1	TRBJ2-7	CASSLTSGSINEQYF
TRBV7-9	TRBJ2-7	CASSRVPEGRPYEQYF
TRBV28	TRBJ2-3	CASSFGSGATDTQYF
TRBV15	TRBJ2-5	CATSRDLWETQYF
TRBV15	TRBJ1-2	CATSPRWRESYTF
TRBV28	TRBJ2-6	CASSLQTGANVLTF
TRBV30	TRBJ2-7	CAWGRRYEQYF
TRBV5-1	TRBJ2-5	CASSLATETQYF
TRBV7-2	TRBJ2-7	CASRGWSSYEQYF
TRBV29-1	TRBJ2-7	CSASPGLRSYEQYF
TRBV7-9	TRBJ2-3	CASSLTGYTDTQYF